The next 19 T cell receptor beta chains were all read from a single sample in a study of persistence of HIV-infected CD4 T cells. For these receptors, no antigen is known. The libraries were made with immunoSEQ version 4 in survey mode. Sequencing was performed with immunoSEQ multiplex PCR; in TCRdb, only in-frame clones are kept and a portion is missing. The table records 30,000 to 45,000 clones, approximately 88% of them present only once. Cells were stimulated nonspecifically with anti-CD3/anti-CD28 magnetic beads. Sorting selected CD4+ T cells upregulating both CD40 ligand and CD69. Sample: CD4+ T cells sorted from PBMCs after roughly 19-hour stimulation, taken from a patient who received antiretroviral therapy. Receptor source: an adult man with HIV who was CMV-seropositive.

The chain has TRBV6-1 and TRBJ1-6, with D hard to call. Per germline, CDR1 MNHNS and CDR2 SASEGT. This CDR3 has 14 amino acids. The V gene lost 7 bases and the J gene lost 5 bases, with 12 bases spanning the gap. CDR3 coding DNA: TGTGCCAGCACCCGGTCAGACCATAATTCACCCCTCCACTTT. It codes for CASTRSDHNSPLHF.

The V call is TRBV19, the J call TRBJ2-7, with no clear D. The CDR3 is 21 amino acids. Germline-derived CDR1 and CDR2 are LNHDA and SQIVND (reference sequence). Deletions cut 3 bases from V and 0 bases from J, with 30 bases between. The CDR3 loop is CASSIRPSETPLAALSYEQYF. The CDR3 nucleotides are TGTGCCAGTAGTATCAGGCCTTCAGAGACCCCCTTGGCTGCCCTCTCCTACGAGCAGTACTTC.

The CDR3 loop is CASSYRAGLKNTEAFF. The CDR3 DNA is TGTGCCAGCAGTTACAGAGCAGGGCTGAAGAATACTGAAGCTTTCTTT. J is TRBJ1-1 and V is TRBV6-5, with a tentative D call TRBD1 (5 bases). Per germline, CDR1 MNHEY and CDR2 SVGAGI. With 2 bases removed from V and 5 bases from J, the gap between germline ends came to 18 bases. The CDR3 totals 16 residues.

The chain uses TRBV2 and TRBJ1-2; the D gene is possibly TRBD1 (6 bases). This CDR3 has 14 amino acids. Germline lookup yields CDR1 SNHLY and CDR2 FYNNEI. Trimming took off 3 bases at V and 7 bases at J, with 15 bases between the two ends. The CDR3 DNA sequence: TGTGCCAGCAGTGATGGGAACAGGGTTGGTGGCTACACCTTC. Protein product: CASSDGNRVGGYTF.

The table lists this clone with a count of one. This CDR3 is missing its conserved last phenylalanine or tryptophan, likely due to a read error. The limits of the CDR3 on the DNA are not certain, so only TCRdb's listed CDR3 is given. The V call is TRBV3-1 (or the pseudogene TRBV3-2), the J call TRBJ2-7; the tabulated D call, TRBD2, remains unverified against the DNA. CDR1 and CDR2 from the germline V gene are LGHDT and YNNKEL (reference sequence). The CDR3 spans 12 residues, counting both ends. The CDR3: CASSRYTYERYL.

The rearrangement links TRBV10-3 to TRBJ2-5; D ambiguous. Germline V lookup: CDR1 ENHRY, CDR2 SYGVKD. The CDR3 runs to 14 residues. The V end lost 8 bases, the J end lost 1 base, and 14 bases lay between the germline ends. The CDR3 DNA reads TGTGCCATCGGGCCGGACCGATTCCAAGAGACCCAGTACTTC. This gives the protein CAIGPDRFQETQYF.

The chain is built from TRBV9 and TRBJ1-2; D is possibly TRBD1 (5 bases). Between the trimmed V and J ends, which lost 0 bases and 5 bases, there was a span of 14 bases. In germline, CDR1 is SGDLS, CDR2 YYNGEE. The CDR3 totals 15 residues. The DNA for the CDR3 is TGTGCCAGCAGCGTAGATGGGAGGGGCGCTTATGGCTACACCTTC. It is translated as CASSVDGRGAYGYTF.

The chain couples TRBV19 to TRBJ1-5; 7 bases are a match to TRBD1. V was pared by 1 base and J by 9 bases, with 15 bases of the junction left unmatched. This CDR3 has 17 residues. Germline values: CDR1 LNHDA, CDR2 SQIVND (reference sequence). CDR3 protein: CASSIVSSGGHHPPQHF. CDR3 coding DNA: TGTGCCAGTAGTATAGTGTCGTCAGGGGGGCATCACCCGCCCCAGCATTTT.

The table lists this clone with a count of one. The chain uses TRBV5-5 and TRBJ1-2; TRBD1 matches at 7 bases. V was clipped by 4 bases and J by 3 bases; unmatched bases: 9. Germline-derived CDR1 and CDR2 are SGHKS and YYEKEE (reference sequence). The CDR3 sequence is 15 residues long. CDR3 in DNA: TGTGCCAGCAGCGCCCTGGGACAGCTCTACTATGGCTACACCTTC. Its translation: CASSALGQLYYGYTF.

As DNA, the CDR3 is TGTGCCAGCAGCCAAGAGGCGGTGCGCCACGAGCAGTACTTC. Translating it yields CASSQEAVRHEQYF. The chain is built from TRBV3-1 (or the pseudogene TRBV3-2) and TRBJ2-7; no clear D. This CDR3 has 14 amino acids. Trimming removed 0 bases from V and 5 bases from J, with 11 bases in between. The germline gives CDR1 LGHDT, CDR2 YNNKEL (reference sequence).

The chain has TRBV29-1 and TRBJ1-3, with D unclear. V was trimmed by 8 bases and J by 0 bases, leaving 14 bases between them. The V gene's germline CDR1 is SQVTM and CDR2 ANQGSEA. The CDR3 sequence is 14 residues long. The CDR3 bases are TGCAGCACCGCTGAAGGGCGCTCTGGAAACACCATATATTTT. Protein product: CSTAEGRSGNTIYF.

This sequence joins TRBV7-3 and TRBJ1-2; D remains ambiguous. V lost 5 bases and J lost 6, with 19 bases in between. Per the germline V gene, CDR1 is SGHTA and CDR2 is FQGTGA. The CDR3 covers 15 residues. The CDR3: CASSPHTGVIDGYTF. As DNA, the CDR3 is TGTGCCAGCAGCCCCCACACCGGGGTTATCGATGGCTACACCTTC.

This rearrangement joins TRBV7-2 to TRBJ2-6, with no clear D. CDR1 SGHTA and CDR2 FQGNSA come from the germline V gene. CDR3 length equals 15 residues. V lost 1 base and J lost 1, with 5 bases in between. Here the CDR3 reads CASSLVQSGANVLTF. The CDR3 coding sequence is TGTGCCAGCAGCTTAGTCCAGTCTGGGGCCAACGTCCTGACTTTC.

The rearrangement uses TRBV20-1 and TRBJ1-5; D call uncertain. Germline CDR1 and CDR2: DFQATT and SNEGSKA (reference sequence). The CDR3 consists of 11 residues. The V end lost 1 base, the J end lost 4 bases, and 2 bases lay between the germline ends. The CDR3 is CSARVNQPQHF. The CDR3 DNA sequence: TGCAGTGCTAGAGTAAATCAGCCCCAGCATTTT.

CDR3 amino acids: CASSLGWDRGPYEQYF. DNA for the CDR3: TGTGCCAGCAGCTTAGGTTGGGACAGGGGGCCCTACGAGCAGTACTTC. V is TRBV5-6 and J is TRBJ2-7; TRBD1 aligns across 12 bases. The germline V gene has CDR1 SGHDT and CDR2 YYEEEE. The CDR3 spans 16 residues. Trimming cost V 2 bases and J 2 bases; bases outside gene matches: 5.

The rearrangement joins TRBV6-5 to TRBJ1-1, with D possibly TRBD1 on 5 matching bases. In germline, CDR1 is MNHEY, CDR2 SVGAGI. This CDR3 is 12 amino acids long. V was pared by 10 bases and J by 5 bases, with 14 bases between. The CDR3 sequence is CATGTPRTEAFF. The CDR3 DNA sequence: TGTGCCACCGGGACCCCGCGGACTGAAGCTTTCTTT.

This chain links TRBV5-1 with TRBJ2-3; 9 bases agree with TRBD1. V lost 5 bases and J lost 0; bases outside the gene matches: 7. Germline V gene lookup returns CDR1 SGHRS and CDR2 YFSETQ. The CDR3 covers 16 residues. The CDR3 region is CASREGTGQSTDTQYF. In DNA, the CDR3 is TGCGCCAGCAGGGAAGGGACAGGGCAAAGCACAGATACGCAGTATTTT.

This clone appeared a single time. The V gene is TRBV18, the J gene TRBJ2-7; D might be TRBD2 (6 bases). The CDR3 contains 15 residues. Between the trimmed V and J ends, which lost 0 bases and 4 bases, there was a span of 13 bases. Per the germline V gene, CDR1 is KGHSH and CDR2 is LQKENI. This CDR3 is CASSPPGGTSYEQYF. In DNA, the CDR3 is TGTGCCAGCTCACCACCGGGGGGAACCTCTTACGAGCAGTACTTC.

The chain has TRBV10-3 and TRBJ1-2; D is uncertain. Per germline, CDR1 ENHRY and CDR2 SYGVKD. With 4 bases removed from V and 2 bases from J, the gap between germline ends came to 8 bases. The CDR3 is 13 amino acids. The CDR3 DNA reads TGTGCCATCAGTGGAAACAGCAACTATGGCTACACCTTC. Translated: CAISGNSNYGYTF.